This T cell receptor beta chain was observed in a study of blood T cell repertoires in COVID-19. Overall study context: Collection of acute and convalescent COVID-19 samples took place in the United States, Italy and Spain.

As handled by the study authors: From reference gene primer amplification, estimates of nucleated cell counts were derived. Libraries were prepared by immunoSEQ multiplex PCR; TCRdb keeps only in-frame clonotypes and omits some of them. That table supplies the V and J calls and clone size; D and trimming were determined from the DNA. The sample holds about 80,000 clones; around four fifths are singletons and the top ten take approximately 8.7%. The germline gives CDR1 SGHKS, CDR2 YYEKEE (reference sequence). This CDR3 is built from 14 residues. V gave up 4 bases and J gave up 2 bases, with 13 bases separating them.

Sequenced: peripheral blood. This chain connects TRBV5-5 to TRBJ2-7; D is perhaps TRBD1 (5 bases). The clonotype originates from a human donor in a cohort sampled during active COVID-19. The CDR3 sequence is CASSPPTGTYEQYF. CDR3 in DNA: TGTGCCAGCAGCCCCCCTACAGGAACCTACGAGCAGTACTTC.